These 23 T cell receptor beta chains share one sample of origin, sequenced in a study of cytomegalovirus exposure and HLA in healthy donors. Amplification used 60 Vbeta primers and 13 Jbeta primers. The data were produced by immunoSEQ multiplex PCR, yet TCRdb's version contains in-frame clones alone and is incomplete. The sample records about 220,000 clones, 76% being singletons. The sample was PBMCs. The receptors here all came from a man in his late teens or twenties in good health and CMV-seronegative.

This clone was counted between two and nine times. The chain couples TRBV28 to TRBJ2-5; 7 bases are shared with TRBD2. The J call may be faulty, since TRBJ2-7 better matches the DNA end. Germline-derived CDR1 and CDR2 are MDHEN and SYDVKM. The CDR3 length is 16 residues. Here the CDR3 DNA reads TGTGCCAGCAGTTTAAGGGCTAGCGGCTTCTCCTACGAGCAGTACTTC. This translates into CASSLRASGFSYEQYF.

The chain combines TRBV19 with TRBJ1-5; perhaps TRBD1 as D (5 bases). Per the germline V gene, CDR1 is LNHDA and CDR2 is SQIVND (reference sequence). V gave up 5 bases and J gave up 4 bases, with 24 bases separating them. The CDR3 extends over 18 amino acids. The chain's CDR3 is CASSSPSGRVIRNQPQHF. The DNA of the CDR3 is TGTGCCAGTAGTTCCCCTTCGGGCAGGGTGATCAGGAATCAGCCCCAGCATTTT.

The V call is TRBV11-2, the J call TRBJ1-4, with no clear D. The V gene lost 1 base and the J gene lost 10 bases, with 7 bases spanning the gap. The V gene's germline CDR1 is SGHAT and CDR2 FQNNGV. This CDR3 region has 12 residues. The CDR3 here is CASSLVAGKLFF. The CDR3 DNA follows: TGTGCCAGCAGCTTAGTGGCAGGAAAACTGTTTTTT. Looking up the rest from reference TRBV11-2 and TRBJ1-4 gives the full variable domain: EAGVAQSPRYKIIEKRQSVAFWCNPISGHATLYWYQQILGQGPKLLIQFQNNGVVDDSQLPKDRFSAERLKGVDSTLKIQPAKLEDSAVYLCASSLVAGKLFFGSGTQLSVL.

V is TRBV6-5 and J is TRBJ1-5, with TRBD1 matching 8 bases. Germline V gene lookup returns CDR1 MNHEY and CDR2 SVGAGI. The length of the CDR3 is 13 residues. V was pared by 2 bases and J by 6 bases, with 0 bases of the junction left unmatched. The CDR3 nucleotides are TGTGCCAGCAGTTACGGACAGGGTCAGCCCCAGCATTTT. Encoded protein: CASSYGQGQPQHF.

This rearrangement joins TRBV11-3 to TRBJ2-2, with D tentatively TRBD2 (7 bases). Trimming left V 3 bases short and J 6 bases short, with 14 bases between. The V gene's germline CDR1 is SGHNT and CDR2 YENEEA. The CDR3 runs 15 residues. The CDR3 nucleotides read TGTGCCAGCAGCTTTGAGGGGGGGAGGGCCGGGGAGCTGTTTTTT. It yields the protein CASSFEGGRAGELFF.

This clone has only one observation. J is TRBJ1-2 and V is TRBV2; 9 positions agree with TRBD1. The germline V gene encodes CDR1 SNHLY and CDR2 FYNNEI. The trim removed 10 bases at V and 7 bases at J, leaving 13 bases unmatched. This CDR3 region has 14 residues. This chain's CDR3 is CATHRGPVEFGYTF. The CDR3 nucleotides are TGTGCCACCCACAGGGGGCCCGTCGAGTTTGGCTACACCTTC.

This clone was found a few times. The chain links TRBV15 to TRBJ1-5, with 7 positions matching TRBD1. Germline CDR1 is LNHNV and CDR2 is YYDKDF (reference sequence). With 6 bases clipped from V and 5 bases from J, the junction kept 7 bases outside the gene matches. The CDR3 loop spans 14 amino acids. CDR3 sequence reads: CATSYSQGHQPQHF. CDR3 in DNA: TGTGCCACCAGTTACTCACAGGGGCATCAGCCCCAGCATTTT.

The DNA of the CDR3 is TGTGCCACCACCCGCTCTGCCGGACAGGGAATCACTGAAGCTTTCTTT. As protein: CATTRSAGQGITEAFF. The chain uses TRBV4-2 and TRBJ1-1, with TRBD1 identical over 8 bases. Germline V CDR1 and CDR2: LGHNA, YNFKEQ. J gave up 4 bases and V 10 bases, and 17 bases lay outside the gene matches. The CDR3 length is 16 residues.

The chain joins TRBV30 to TRBJ2-1; possibly TRBD1 for D (5 bases). The CDR3 is made up of 13 amino acids. Germline CDR1 is GTSNPN and CDR2 is SVGIG (reference sequence). V was trimmed by 2 bases and J by 6 bases, leaving 11 bases between them. In DNA form, the CDR3 reads TGTGCCTGGAGTACAGGAAATCGCAATGAGCAGTTCTTC. Amino acid sequence: CAWSTGNRNEQFF.

V is TRBV9 and J is TRBJ1-5; TRBD1 aligns across 7 bases. V lost 0 bases and J lost 5; bases outside the gene matches: 5. Germline V gene sequence: CDR1 SGDLS, CDR2 YYNGEE. The CDR3 has 15 amino acids. CDR3 bases: TGTGCCAGCAGCGTAGAGCCAGGGGGAGATCAGCCCCAGCATTTT. This encodes CASSVEPGGDQPQHF.

The chain employs TRBV10-1 and TRBJ1-1; possible D gene TRBD1, 6 bases. The CDR3 contains 13 residues. V lost 6 bases, J lost 2 bases, and 10 bases lay in between. Germline lookup yields CDR1 WNHNN and CDR2 SYGVQD (reference sequence). The CDR3 is CASRMDRNTEAFF. The CDR3 coding sequence is TGCGCCAGCAGGATGGACAGAAACACTGAAGCTTTCTTT.

The chain joins TRBV20-1 to TRBJ1-1; 7 nucleotides agree with TRBD1. The trim removed 6 bases at V and 10 bases at J, leaving 8 bases unmatched. Germline CDR1 and CDR2: DFQATT and SNEGSKA (reference sequence). The CDR3 runs to 11 residues. The CDR3 DNA reads TGCAGTGCCCCCAGGGGACAGTCAGCTTTCTTT. Translation gives CSAPRGQSAFF.

The rearrangement links TRBV28 to TRBJ1-2; 7 bases are a match to TRBD1. CDR1 is MDHEN and CDR2 is SYDVKM in the germline V gene. The CDR3 contains 13 residues. Germline trimming cut 5 bases from V and 0 bases from J; bases unmatched to any gene: 0. The CDR3 DNA sequence: TGTGCCAGCAGTGGGACAGCTAACTATGGCTACACCTTC. Translating gives CASSGTANYGYTF.

The V and J genes are TRBV29-1 and TRBJ2-7, with 9 bases that match TRBD1. Per germline, CDR1 SQVTM and CDR2 ANQGSEA. Germline trimming cut 6 bases from V and 1 base from J; bases unmatched to any gene: 4. The CDR3 covers 13 residues. The CDR3 sequence is CSVLGTGSYEQYF. DNA of the CDR3: TGCAGCGTACTCGGGACAGGGTCCTACGAGCAGTACTTC.

This chain uses TRBV5-1 with TRBJ2-1, with 10 bases matching TRBD2. CDR1 is SGHRS, CDR2 YFSETQ, per germline. This CDR3 is built from 13 residues. The J segment lost 7 bases and the V segment lost 8 bases, leaving 6 bases of the junction unmatched. In DNA form, the CDR3 reads TGCGCCAGTCAAGCGGGAGGGGGAAATGAGCAGTTCTTC. Translation gives CASQAGGGNEQFF.

The chain couples TRBV7-9 to TRBJ1-2; the D gene is possibly TRBD1 (6 bases). CDR3 size: 18 residues. Germline CDR1 and CDR2: SEHNR and FQNEAQ (reference sequence). Trimming removed 2 bases from V and 0 bases from J, with 19 bases in between. DNA for the CDR3: TGTGCCAGCAGCTTAACACCCCGGGACACCGAAGCTAACTATGGCTACACCTTC. This sequence encodes CASSLTPRDTEANYGYTF.

The rearrangement joins TRBV5-1 to TRBJ2-1; 9 bases fit TRBD1. Per the germline V gene, CDR1 is SGHRS and CDR2 is YFSETQ. This CDR3 contains 15 residues. The trim removed 0 bases at V and 8 bases at J, leaving 6 bases unmatched. CDR3 sequence: CASSLGTGVWDEQFF. The CDR3, as DNA: TGCGCCAGCAGCTTGGGGACAGGGGTTTGGGATGAGCAGTTCTTC.

The chain is built from TRBV5-1 and TRBJ2-3; 8 positions agree with TRBD1. This CDR3 region has 15 residues. The germline CDR1 and CDR2 sequences are SGHRS and YFSETQ. V was pared by 3 bases and J by 4 bases, with 7 bases of the junction left unmatched. The CDR3 spells CASSSHRGTADTQYF. In DNA form, the CDR3 reads TGCGCCAGCAGCTCTCACAGGGGGACCGCAGATACGCAGTATTTT.

This rearrangement joins TRBV7-9 to TRBJ2-7; the D is unclear. The CDR3 covers 15 residues. Per germline, CDR1 SEHNR and CDR2 FQNEAQ (reference sequence). V was trimmed by 2 bases and J by 0 bases, leaving 11 bases between them. The CDR3 region is CASSLLGPASYEQYF. In DNA form, the CDR3 reads TGTGCCAGCAGCTTACTTGGGCCAGCCTCCTACGAGCAGTACTTC.

The chain couples TRBV6-6 to TRBJ2-3; D uncertain. V lost 6 bases, J lost 2 bases, and 9 bases lay in between. CDR3 length: 13 amino acids. Germline lookup yields CDR1 MNHNY and CDR2 SVGAGI (reference sequence). Here the CDR3 reads CASSSWHTDTQYF. In DNA form, the CDR3 reads TGTGCCAGCAGCTCTTGGCACACAGATACGCAGTATTTT.

The chain employs TRBV7-9 and TRBJ2-3; D gene uncertain. V was cut by 6 bases and J by 0 bases, with 7 bases left in between. CDR1 and CDR2 (germline): SEHNR, FQNEAQ (reference sequence). This CDR3 is 13 amino acids long. The DNA of the CDR3 is TGTGCCAGCAGTAGATCTAGCACAGATACGCAGTATTTT. Translated: CASSRSSTDTQYF.

This clone has just a few counts. This chain links TRBV2 with TRBJ2-5; 9 nucleotides align to TRBD1. The ends lost 5 bases at V and 4 bases at J; junction bases unmatched: 2. In germline, CDR1 is SNHLY, CDR2 FYNNEI. The CDR3 runs 13 residues. In DNA form, the CDR3 reads TGTGCCAGCAGTCGACAGGGGGGAGAGACCCAGTACTTC. This codes for CASSRQGGETQYF.

The chain joins TRBV10-3 to TRBJ1-4; D call uncertain. V lost 6 bases, J lost 5 bases, and 7 bases lay in between. The germline CDR1 and CDR2 sequences are ENHRY and SYGVKD. The CDR3 contains 12 residues. The CDR3 bases are TGTGCCATCAGCGCGGGGAATGAAAAACTGTTTTTT. It specifies CAISAGNEKLFF.